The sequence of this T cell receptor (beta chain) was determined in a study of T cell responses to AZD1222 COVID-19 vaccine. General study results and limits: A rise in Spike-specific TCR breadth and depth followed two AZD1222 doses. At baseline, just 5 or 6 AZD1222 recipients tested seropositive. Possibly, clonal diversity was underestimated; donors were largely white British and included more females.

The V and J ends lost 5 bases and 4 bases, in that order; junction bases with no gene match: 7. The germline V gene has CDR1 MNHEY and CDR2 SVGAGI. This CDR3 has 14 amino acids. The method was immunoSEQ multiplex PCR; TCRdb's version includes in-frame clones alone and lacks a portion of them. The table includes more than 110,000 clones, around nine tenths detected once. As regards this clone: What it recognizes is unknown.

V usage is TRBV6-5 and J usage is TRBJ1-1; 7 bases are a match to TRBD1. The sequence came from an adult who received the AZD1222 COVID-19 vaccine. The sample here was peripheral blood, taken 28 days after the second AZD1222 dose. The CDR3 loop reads CASSPTGVGTEAFF. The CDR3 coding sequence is TGTGCCAGCAGTCCAACAGGGGTCGGCACTGAAGCTTTCTTT.